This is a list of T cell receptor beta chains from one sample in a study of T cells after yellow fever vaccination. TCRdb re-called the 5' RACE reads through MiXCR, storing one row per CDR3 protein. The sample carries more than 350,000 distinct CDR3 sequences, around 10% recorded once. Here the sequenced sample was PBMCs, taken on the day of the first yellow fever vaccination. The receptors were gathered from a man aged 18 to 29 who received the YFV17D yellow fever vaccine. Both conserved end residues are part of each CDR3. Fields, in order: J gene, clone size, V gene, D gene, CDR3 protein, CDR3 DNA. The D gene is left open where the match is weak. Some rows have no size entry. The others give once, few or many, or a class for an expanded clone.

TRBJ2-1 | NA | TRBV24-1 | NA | CATSDPNRETQFF | TGTGCCACCAGTGACCCGAACAGGGAAACCCAGTTCTTC
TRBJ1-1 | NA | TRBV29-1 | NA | CSVGKGDTEAFF | TGCAGCGTTGGGAAAGGGGACACTGAAGCTTTCTTT
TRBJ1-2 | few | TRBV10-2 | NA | CASSDGINYGYTF | TGCGCCAGCTCGGACGGGATTAACTATGGCTACACCTTC
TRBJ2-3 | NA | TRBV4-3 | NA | CASSQVKGDTQYF | TGCGCCAGCAGCCAAGTAAAGGGGGATACGCAGTATTTT
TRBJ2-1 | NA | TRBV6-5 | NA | CASGSLFEQFF | TGTGCCAGCGGATCCCTGTTTGAGCAGTTCTTC
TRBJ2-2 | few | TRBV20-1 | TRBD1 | CSARSAQGAGELFF | TGCAGTGCTAGATCGGCACAGGGGGCCGGGGAGCTGTTTTTT
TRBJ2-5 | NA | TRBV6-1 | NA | CASKRGKGETQYF | TGTGCCAGCAAAAGGGGGAAGGGGGAGACCCAGTACTTC
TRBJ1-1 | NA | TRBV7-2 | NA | CASSSTQRTNTEAFF | TGTGCCAGCAGCTCGACCCAGAGGACGAACACTGAAGCTTTCTTT
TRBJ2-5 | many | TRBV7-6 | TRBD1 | CASRTGGETQYF | TGTGCCAGCCGGACAGGGGGAGAGACCCAGTACTTC
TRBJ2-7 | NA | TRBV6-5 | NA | CASSYVAGGAYEQYF | TGTGCCAGCAGTTACGTTGCAGGCGGCGCCTACGAGCAGTACTTC
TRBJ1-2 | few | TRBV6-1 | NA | CASRKSGTDYGYTF | TGTGCCAGCAGGAAATCCGGGACGGACTATGGCTACACCTTC
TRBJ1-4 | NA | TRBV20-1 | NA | CSAREGVELFF | TGCAGTGCTAGAGAGGGGGTGGAACTGTTTTTT
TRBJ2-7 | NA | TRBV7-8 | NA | CASSSRTVTYEQYF | TGTGCCAGCAGCTCCAGGACGGTAACCTACGAGCAGTACTTC
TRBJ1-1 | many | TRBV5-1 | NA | CARGGGKNTEAFF | TGCGCCAGGGGGGGAGGCAAGAACACTGAAGCTTTCTTT
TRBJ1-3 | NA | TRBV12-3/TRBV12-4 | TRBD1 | CASTVGLRGLRNTIYF | TGTGCCAGCACTGTTGGCCTTAGGGGGCTGCGTAACACCATATATTTT
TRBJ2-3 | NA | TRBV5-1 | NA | CASGGTQETDTQYF | TGCGCCAGCGGGGGAACGCAGGAGACAGATACGCAGTATTTT
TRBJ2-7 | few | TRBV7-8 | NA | CASSLDSPRAYEQYF | TGTGCCAGCAGCTTAGATTCCCCCAGGGCCTACGAGCAGTACTTC
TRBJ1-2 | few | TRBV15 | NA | CATSRDNYGYTF | TGTGCCACCAGCAGAGATAACTATGGCTACACCTTC
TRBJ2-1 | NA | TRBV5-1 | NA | CASSWTVSRGDEQFF | TGCGCCAGCAGCTGGACAGTTTCAAGGGGAGATGAGCAGTTCTTC
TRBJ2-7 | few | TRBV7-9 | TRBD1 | CASSPFFRTGPYEQYF | TGTGCCAGCAGCCCGTTCTTTCGGACAGGGCCCTACGAGCAGTACTTC
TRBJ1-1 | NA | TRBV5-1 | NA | CASSLTGPRGTEAFF | TGCGCCAGCAGCTTGACTGGACCCCGAGGCACTGAAGCTTTCTTT
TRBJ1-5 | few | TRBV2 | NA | CASNFGHADQPQHF | TGTGCCAGCAACTTTGGACACGCCGATCAGCCCCAGCATTTT
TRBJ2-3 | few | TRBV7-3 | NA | CASSILPSADTQYF | TGTGCCAGCAGCATACTTCCCTCGGCAGATACGCAGTATTTT
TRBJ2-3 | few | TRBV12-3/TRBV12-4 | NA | CASTMVLGLRFQYF | TGTGCCAGCACCATGGTATTGGGGCTGAGGTTTCAGTATTTT
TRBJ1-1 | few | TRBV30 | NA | CARASNTEAFF | TGTGCCCGGGCATCGAACACTGAAGCTTTCTTT
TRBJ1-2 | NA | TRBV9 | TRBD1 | CASSPPSPLQGSGYTF | TGTGCCAGCAGCCCCCCATCGCCCCTACAGGGGTCTGGCTACACCTTC
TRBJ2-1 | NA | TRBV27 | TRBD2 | CARSGGARDEQFF | TGTGCCCGTAGCGGGGGGGCCAGGGATGAGCAGTTCTTC
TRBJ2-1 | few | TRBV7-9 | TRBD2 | CASSSWTSGGIYNEQFF | TGTGCCAGCAGCTCCTGGACTAGCGGGGGTATTTACAATGAGCAGTTCTTC
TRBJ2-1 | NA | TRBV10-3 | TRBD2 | CAMGGEAGDEQFF | TGTGCCATGGGGGGAGAAGCGGGGGATGAGCAGTTCTTC
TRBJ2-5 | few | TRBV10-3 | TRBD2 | CAIKGTSGGNQETQYF | TGTGCCATCAAGGGGACTAGCGGGGGGAATCAAGAGACCCAGTACTTC
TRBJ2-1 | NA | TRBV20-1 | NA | CSARGYGGSSYNEQFF | TGCAGTGCTAGAGGGTACGGTGGGAGCTCCTACAATGAGCAGTTCTTC
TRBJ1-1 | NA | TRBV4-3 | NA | CASSQDQAYTEAFF | TGCGCCAGCAGCCAAGATCAGGCTTACACTGAAGCTTTCTTT
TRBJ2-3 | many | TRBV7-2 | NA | CASSGGFADTQYF | TGTGCCAGCAGCGGGGGTTTCGCAGATACGCAGTATTTT
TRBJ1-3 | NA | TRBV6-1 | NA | CASSPSRRETKGNTIYF | TGTGCCAGCAGTCCTTCCAGGAGGGAAACAAAAGGAAACACCATATATTTT
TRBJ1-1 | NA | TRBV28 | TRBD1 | CASSFAGQGYTEAFF | TGTGCCAGCAGTTTCGCGGGACAGGGTTACACTGAAGCTTTCTTT
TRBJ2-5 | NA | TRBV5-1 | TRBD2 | CASSWGTSQLRETQYF | TGCGCCAGCAGCTGGGGGACTAGCCAACTCCGGGAGACCCAGTACTTC
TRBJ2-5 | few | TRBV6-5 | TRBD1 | CASSYGATGVGETQYF | TGTGCCAGCAGTTACGGAGCAACAGGGGTCGGTGAGACCCAGTACTTC
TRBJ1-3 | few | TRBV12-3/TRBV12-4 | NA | CASRSAPDGGGWGNTIYF | TGTGCCAGCAGGAGCGCCCCAGACGGGGGGGGTTGGGGAAACACCATATATTTT
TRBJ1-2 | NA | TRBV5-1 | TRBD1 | CASRLGQGAATYGYTF | TGCGCCAGCAGACTCGGACAGGGGGCGGCTACTTATGGCTACACCTTC
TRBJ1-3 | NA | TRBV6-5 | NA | CASSYSTGPLSGNTIYF | TGTGCCAGCAGTTATAGCACAGGCCCCCTCTCTGGAAACACCATATATTTT
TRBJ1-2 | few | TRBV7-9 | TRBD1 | CASSLPGGFYGYTF | TGTGCCAGCAGCTTACCAGGGGGTTTCTATGGCTACACCTTC
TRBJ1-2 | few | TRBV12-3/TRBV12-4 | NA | CASTLGVAYYGYTF | TGTGCCAGCACCCTGGGGGTCGCTTACTATGGCTACACCTTC
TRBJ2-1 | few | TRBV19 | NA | CASSMGQGAEQFF | TGTGCCAGTAGTATGGGTCAGGGCGCTGAGCAGTTCTTC
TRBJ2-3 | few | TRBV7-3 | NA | CASSLLGQPDTQYF | TGTGCCAGCAGCTTATTAGGGCAGCCAGATACGCAGTATTTT
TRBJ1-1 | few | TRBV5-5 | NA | CASSSDGDLNSEAFF | TGTGCCAGCAGCTCCGACGGGGACTTAAACTCTGAAGCTTTCTTT
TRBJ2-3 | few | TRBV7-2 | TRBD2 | CASSPGGMTQYF | TGTGCCAGCAGCCCCGGGGGGATGACGCAGTATTTT
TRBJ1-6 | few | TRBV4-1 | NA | CASSQDNPSLAPLHF | TGCGCCAGCAGCCAAGATAACCCCTCCCTGGCACCCCTCCACTTT
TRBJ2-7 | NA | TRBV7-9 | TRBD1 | CASSIGQGAYEQYF | TGTGCCAGCAGCATCGGACAGGGGGCTTACGAGCAGTACTTC
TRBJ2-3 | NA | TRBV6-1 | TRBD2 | CASMAGGPVESDTQYF | TGTGCCAGCATGGCGGGGGGGCCGGTAGAATCAGATACGCAGTATTTT
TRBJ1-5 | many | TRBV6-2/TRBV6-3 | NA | CASTLVPQQPQHF | TGTGCCAGCACTCTAGTACCTCAGCAGCCCCAGCATTTT
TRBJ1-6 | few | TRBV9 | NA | CASSVDEQTYNSPLHF | TGTGCCAGCAGCGTAGACGAACAGACCTATAATTCACCCCTCCACTTT
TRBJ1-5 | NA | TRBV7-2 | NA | CASSLTRNSNQPQHF | TGTGCCAGCAGCTTGACGAGAAATAGCAATCAGCCCCAGCATTTT
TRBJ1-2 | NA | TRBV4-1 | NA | CASSPSPTTYGYTF | TGCGCCAGCAGCCCTTCCCCCACTACCTATGGCTACACCTTC
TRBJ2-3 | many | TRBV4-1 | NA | CASSQGVTDTQYF | TGCGCCAGCAGCCAAGGAGTCACAGATACGCAGTATTTT
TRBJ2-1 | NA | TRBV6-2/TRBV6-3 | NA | CASTQGNNEQFF | TGTGCCAGCACTCAGGGGAACAATGAGCAGTTCTTC